This TCR beta chain was sequenced in a study of T-cell reconstitution after alpha-beta-depleted transplantation in children. CDR1 is ENHRY, CDR2 SYGVKD, per germline. This CDR3 spans 18 amino acids. V was pared by 3 bases and J by 1 base, with 11 bases of the junction left unmatched. A TCRbeta library incorporating unique molecular identifiers was prepared. MiXCR, run by TCRdb on the PCR reads, gives a single entry per CDR3 protein. The table lists hundreds of thousands of distinct CDR3 sequences, roughly 9% of them singletons. The clonotype was recovered from a human donor who donated a stem cell graft to a child with acute lymphoblastic leukemia. This material consisted of PBMCs from the stem cell graft donor, taken from the stem cell graft. The V and J genes are TRBV10-3 and TRBJ1-1; TRBD1 aligns across 10 bases. The CDR3 loop is CAISEDRGLTQGNTEAFF. CDR3 coding DNA: TGTGCCATCAGTGAAGACAGGGGGCTTACACAGGGGAACACTGAAGCTTTCTTT.